The 22 T cell receptor beta chains listed next were all sequenced from one sample in a study of metastatic and nonmetastatic thyroid tumors. Using MiXCR, TCRdb reanalyzed the PCR reads. The top ten clones hold 5.5% to 7.5% of a sample with 30,000 to 40,000 clones, around a sixth of them seen once. Nobody among the patients had been given any treatment before thyroid surgery. Sequencing was done on a sample of blood. These TCRs come from a female donor with papillary thyroid cancer or a benign thyroid nodule (not recorded which). Some clones in this sample may be carry-over from other donors' samples.

There are many counts of this clone. At one end the junction does not follow the germline gene, possibly because of a read error. V is TRBV28 and J is TRBJ2-7; D tentatively fits TRBD1 or TRBD2 (5 bases each). The CDR3 extends over 13 amino acids. Germline V gene sequence: CDR1 MDHEN, CDR2 SYDVKM. The CDR3 region is CASTLRGVYEQYF. DNA for the CDR3: TGTGCCAGCACTTTAAGGGGAGTCTACGAGCAGTACTTC.

This clone is medium-sized (0.01 to 0.1%) in the sample. The J gene is TRBJ2-1, the V gene TRBV6-1; unclear D gene. CDR3 length equals 16 residues. The V end was cut by 7 bases, the J end by 0 bases, with 16 bases between. The V gene's germline CDR1 is MNHNS and CDR2 SASEGT. CDR3 nucleotides: TGTGCCAGCACAACCGAGACTCGTAGCTCCTACAATGAGCAGTTCTTC. Translation: CASTTETRSSYNEQFF.

The CDR3 DNA sequence: TGTGCCAGCAGAAATGTGGACAGGGCATCCTACGAGCAGTACTTC. Translating it yields CASRNVDRASYEQYF. V usage is TRBV5-6 and J usage is TRBJ2-7; 8 bases align to TRBD1. CDR1 is SGHDT, CDR2 YYEEEE, per germline. The V gene end was trimmed by 5 bases and the J gene end by 1 base; junction bases not matched to a gene: 8. This CDR3 spans 15 amino acids.

The chain has TRBV11-1 and TRBJ2-1, with D possibly being TRBD1 (6 bases). CDR1 and CDR2 (germline): SGHAT, FQDESV (reference sequence). The CDR3 is made up of 15 amino acids. V lost 5 bases and J 4 bases, leaving 15 bases between the germline ends. The CDR3, as DNA: TGTGCCAGCAGCCCCCGGGACACCCAATACAATGAGCAGTTCTTC. Translated, it gives CASSPRDTQYNEQFF. The variable domain in full, completed from reference TRBV11-1 and TRBJ2-1, reads EAEVAQSPRYKITEKSQAVAFWCDPISGHATLYWYRQILGQGPELLVQFQDESVVDDSQLPKDRFSAERLKGVDSTLKIQPAELGDSAMYLCASSPRDTQYNEQFFGPGTRLTVL.

In its sample, this clone was seen many times. The J gene is TRBJ2-2, the V gene TRBV20-1; 10 bases are shared with TRBD2. This CDR3 has 17 amino acids. CDR1 and CDR2 from the germline V gene are DFQATT and SNEGSKA (reference sequence). Trimming at V came to 3 bases and at J to 2 bases, leaving 9 bases not matched to a gene. This chain's CDR3 is CSARDPLAGANTGELFF. The CDR3 DNA follows: TGCAGTGCTAGGGACCCTCTAGCGGGAGCCAACACCGGGGAGCTGTTTTTT.

In this sample, this clone turned up many times. V is TRBV5-6 and J is TRBJ2-7; TRBD1 might be the D (7 bases). The CDR3 contains 15 residues. Germline assignment: CDR1 SGHDT and CDR2 YYEEEE. V dropped 0 bases and J dropped 2 bases, with 12 bases sitting between them. As DNA, the CDR3 is TGTGCCAGCAGCTTGGCCAGGGGGGTTACCTACGAGCAGTACTTC. Translated: CASSLARGVTYEQYF. Full variable domain (outside the CDR3, taken from reference TRBV5-6 and TRBJ2-7): DAGVTQSPTHLIKTRGQQVTLRCSPKSGHDTVSWYQQALGQGPQFIFQYYEEEERQRGNFPDRFSGHQFPNYSSELNVNALLLGDSALYLCASSLARGVTYEQYFGPGTRLTVT.

This clone was detected many times. J is TRBJ1-6 and V is TRBV30; D remains ambiguous. Trimming took 4 bases from V and 0 from J, leaving 19 bases between them. The germline V gene has CDR1 GTSNPN and CDR2 SVGIG (reference sequence). There are 18 residues in the CDR3. The CDR3 reads CAWKRNLRQSSYNSPLHF. CDR3 sequence (DNA): TGTGCCTGGAAACGGAACCTCAGGCAGAGCTCCTATAATTCACCCCTCCACTTT.

This clone occurred many times. The chain uses TRBV2 and TRBJ2-7; 10 bases match TRBD2. J lost 4 bases, V lost 7 bases, and 10 bases had no gene match. The germline V gene encodes CDR1 SNHLY and CDR2 FYNNEI. The CDR3 consists of 15 residues. The CDR3 nucleotides are TGTGCCAGCATCGATGGGGCTAGCGGGAGTTACGAGCAGTACTTC. This sequence encodes CASIDGASGSYEQYF.

In this sample, this clone turned up many times. The rearrangement uses TRBV20-1 and TRBJ1-5, with a weak D call TRBD1 (5 bases). Trimming shortened V by 3 bases and J by 5 bases, and 20 bases separated the two germline ends. CDR1 is DFQATT and CDR2 is SNEGSKA in the germline V gene (reference sequence). This CDR3 contains 16 residues. The CDR3 DNA follows: TGCAGTGCTAGGGCGTCTACAGGACTGTCATATCAGCCCCAGCATTTT. Translation gives CSARASTGLSYQPQHF.

This clone was recorded at least ten times. This rearrangement joins TRBV5-1 to TRBJ2-7; 7 nucleotides agree with TRBD2. This CDR3 is 14 amino acids long. The ends lost 2 bases at V and 6 bases at J; junction bases unmatched: 8. Germline V gene lookup returns CDR1 SGHRS and CDR2 YFSETQ. CDR3 nucleotides: TGCGCCAGCAGCTTTCCAGGGAGGGCCTCCGAGCAGTACTTC. As protein: CASSFPGRASEQYF.

CDR3 protein: CASSASSSSAYEQYF. The CDR3 DNA is TGTGCCAGCAGTGCCTCGAGTAGCTCTGCCTACGAGCAGTACTTC. V gene TRBV2 combines with J gene TRBJ2-7; unclear D gene. The CDR3 has 15 residues. Germline V lookup: CDR1 SNHLY, CDR2 FYNNEI. The germline V and J ends were trimmed by 4 bases and 2 bases, with 15 bases remaining between them.

This clone has only one observation. At one end the junction does not follow the germline gene, possibly because of a read error. The chain recombines TRBV5-5 with TRBJ1-2; tentatively, D is TRBD1 (6 bases). Per the germline V gene, CDR1 is SGHKS and CDR2 is YYEKEE (reference sequence). The CDR3 totals 14 residues. CDR3 sequence (DNA): TGTGCCAGCAGTCGATCTAGGGGGACCTATAGCTACACCTTC. Translating gives CASSRSRGTYSYTF.

This clone was found many times. The chain combines TRBV28 with TRBJ1-2, with D possibly TRBD1 on 6 matching bases. Germline-derived CDR1 and CDR2 are MDHEN and SYDVKM. The germline V and J ends were trimmed by 5 bases and 4 bases, with 17 bases remaining between them. The CDR3 has 15 amino acids. The CDR3 DNA is TGTGCCAGCAGTCTACAGGAATGGGGGCTCTATGGCTACACCTTC. It yields the protein CASSLQEWGLYGYTF.

There are many counts of this clone. V usage is TRBV5-6 and J usage is TRBJ2-7; 10 nucleotides agree with TRBD1. This CDR3 contains 14 residues. The J segment lost 7 bases and the V segment lost 5 bases, leaving 9 bases of the junction unmatched. Germline-derived CDR1 and CDR2 are SGHDT and YYEEEE. CDR3 region: CASSHDRGRFEQYF. The DNA for the CDR3 is TGTGCCAGCAGTCACGACAGGGGGCGTTTTGAGCAGTACTTC. Full variable domain (outside the CDR3, taken from reference TRBV5-6 and TRBJ2-7): DAGVTQSPTHLIKTRGQQVTLRCSPKSGHDTVSWYQQALGQGPQFIFQYYEEEERQRGNFPDRFSGHQFPNYSSELNVNALLLGDSALYLCASSHDRGRFEQYFGPGTRLTVT.

This sequence joins TRBV11-1 and TRBJ2-3; TRBD2 aligns across 8 bases. This CDR3 region has 15 residues. The V gene's germline CDR1 is SGHAT and CDR2 FQDESV (reference sequence). With V trimmed by 5 bases and J by 5 bases, 9 bases remained unmatched. CDR3 loop: CASSTEAGAGDTQYF. For the CDR3, the DNA is TGTGCCAGCAGCACCGAAGCGGGAGCTGGAGATACGCAGTATTTT.

This clone was seen repeatedly, ten times or more. The chain is built from TRBV3-1 and TRBJ2-7; D unresolved. V lost 2 bases, J lost 1 base, and 3 bases lay in between. Germline V gives CDR1 LGHDT, CDR2 YNNKEL (reference sequence). This CDR3 contains 12 residues. CDR3 protein: CASSQMSYEQYF. In DNA, the CDR3 is TGTGCCAGCAGCCAAATGTCCTACGAGCAGTACTTC.

This clone came up a few times. The junction differs from germline at one of its ends, possibly a read error. This chain connects TRBV12-3 or TRBV12-4 to TRBJ2-3; D possibly corresponds to TRBD1 (5 bases). The CDR3 covers 15 residues. CDR3 sequence (DNA): TGTGCCAGCAGTTTAGACAGGACGTGCACATATACGCAGTATTTT. Translated: CASSLDRTCTYTQYF.

This sequence joins TRBV5-1 and TRBJ2-1, with D perhaps assigned TRBD1 or TRBD2 (5 bases each). The V gene lost 1 base and the J gene lost 13 bases, with 9 bases spanning the gap. Germline V lookup: CDR1 SGHRS, CDR2 YFSETQ. The CDR3 consists of 11 residues. The CDR3 region is CASSLMGDQFF. The CDR3 DNA reads TGCGCCAGCAGCTTGATGGGGGATCAGTTCTTC.

This clone was observed many times. V is TRBV7-2 and J is TRBJ2-7; 8 bases fit TRBD2. This CDR3 contains 16 residues. V trimming: 4 bases; J trimming: 5 bases; junction bases outside the gene matches: 13. From germline, CDR1 is SGHTA and CDR2 FQGNSA. The DNA for the CDR3 is TGTGCCAGCAGCTCACAAGCGGGAGCGCCGAATCACGAGCAGTACTTC. Amino acid sequence: CASSSQAGAPNHEQYF.

V and J are TRBV15 and TRBJ1-1, with 9 bases that match TRBD1. Germline assignment: CDR1 LNHNV and CDR2 YYDKDF (reference sequence). V lost 5 bases and J lost 3; bases outside the gene matches: 1. The CDR3 covers 13 residues. CDR3 nucleotides: TGTGCCACCAGCCGGGACAGGGACACTGAAGCTTTCTTT. Protein sequence: CATSRDRDTEAFF.

This clone was counted ten times or more. V usage is TRBV12-5 and J usage is TRBJ2-2; D might be TRBD1 or TRBD2, each matching 5 bases. The germline V gene has CDR1 LGHNT and CDR2 FRNRAP. V was pared by 0 bases and J by 3 bases, with 20 bases between. The CDR3 is 19 amino acids. The CDR3 loop reads CASGLVLFGRERDTGELFF. The CDR3, as DNA: TGTGCTAGTGGTTTGGTACTCTTTGGCAGGGAGCGTGACACCGGGGAGCTGTTTTTT. The full variable domain, with the rest looked up from reference TRBV12-5 and TRBJ2-2, is DARVTQTPRHKVTEMGQEVTMRCQPILGHNTVFWYRQTMMQGLELLAYFRNRAPLDDSGMPKDRFSAEMPDATLATLKIQPSEPRDSAVYFCASGLVLFGRERDTGELFFGEGSRLTVL.

Note on this clone: At one boundary the junction diverges from the germline segment, which might be a read error. This chain's CDR3 is CASGVETQYF. The CDR3 DNA is TGTGCCAGCGGTGTGGAGACCCAGTACTTC. This chain links TRBV5-1 with TRBJ2-5; TRBD2 might be the D (5 bases). This CDR3 contains 10 residues. Germline V gene lookup returns CDR1 SGHRS and CDR2 YFSETQ.